The 22 T cell receptor beta chains in this list originate from one sample, sequenced in a study of cytomegalovirus exposure and HLA in healthy donors. It was with 60 Vbeta and 13 Jbeta primers that the PCR ran. Clones were sequenced by immunoSEQ multiplex PCR, and TCRdb holds only the in-frame ones, with some missing. The table lists about 150,000 clones, over 70% of them singletons. Sample: PBMCs. These receptors were taken from a man aged 25-40 years in good health and CMV-seropositive.

This clone was observed a few times. This chain uses TRBV4-2 with TRBJ2-3; no clear D gene. The CDR3 extends over 14 amino acids. CDR1 is LGHNA, CDR2 YNFKEQ, per germline. Trimming cost V 0 bases and J 2 bases, with 6 bases left between them. The CDR3, as DNA: TGTGCCAGCAGCCAAGACGACTCCACAGATACGCAGTATTTT. Translating gives CASSQDDSTDTQYF.

The gene calls are TRBV30 and TRBJ2-1; 7 nucleotides agree with TRBD2. This CDR3 has 12 amino acids. Unmatched junction bases numbered 3, after V lost 4 bases and J lost 6 bases. The germline V gene has CDR1 GTSNPN and CDR2 SVGIG (reference sequence). CDR3 nucleotide sequence: TGTGCCTGGACCGGGAGGCCCAATGAGCAGTTCTTC. This sequence encodes CAWTGRPNEQFF.

The chain joins TRBV6-1 to TRBJ1-5; D might be TRBD1 (6 bases). Germline lookup yields CDR1 MNHNS and CDR2 SASEGT. V was shortened by 7 bases and J by 1 base, with 14 bases between the two germline ends. This CDR3 comprises 15 residues. CDR3 sequence reads: CASKSGGLSNQPQHF. Here the CDR3 DNA reads TGTGCCAGCAAGTCGGGGGGCTTGAGCAATCAGCCCCAGCATTTT.

The gene calls are TRBV5-4 and TRBJ2-1; 7 positions agree with TRBD2. The V gene's germline CDR1 is SGHNT and CDR2 YYREEE (reference sequence). CDR3 length: 15 residues. The V segment lost 2 bases and the J segment 9 bases; nucleotides outside the gene matches: 11. CDR3 sequence (DNA): TGTGCCAGCAGCTTAGCGGGAAGTGGGATCAGTGAGCAGTTCTTC. It codes for CASSLAGSGISEQFF.

The gene calls are TRBV10-3 and TRBJ2-2, with TRBD2 identical over 7 bases. Per germline, CDR1 ENHRY and CDR2 SYGVKD. This CDR3 comprises 15 residues. The junction had 1 base not matched to a gene; V was cut back by 3 bases and J by 0 bases. Here the CDR3 reads CAISDGLANTGELFF. The CDR3 DNA follows: TGTGCCATCAGTGATGGACTAGCGAACACCGGGGAGCTGTTTTTT.

The chain has TRBV5-1 and TRBJ1-3; 8 bases match TRBD1. CDR1 is SGHRS, CDR2 YFSETQ, per germline. Trimming cost V 4 bases and J 1 base; bases outside gene matches: 16. The CDR3 totals 19 residues. The CDR3 region is CASSRWTGSDVVSGNTIYF. The CDR3, as DNA: TGCGCCAGCAGCCGATGGACAGGGTCTGATGTTGTATCTGGAAACACCATATATTTT.

The chain couples TRBV19 to TRBJ2-5, with D tentatively TRBD1 (6 bases). Trimming shortened V by 6 bases and J by 5 bases, and 25 bases separated the two germline ends. The CDR3 is 17 amino acids. Germline V gene sequence: CDR1 LNHDA, CDR2 SQIVND (reference sequence). The chain's CDR3 is CASSGPVGGGFGETQYF. The CDR3 DNA reads as TGTGCCAGTAGCGGCCCGGTTGGGGGCGGGTTTGGGGAGACCCAGTACTTC.

The V gene is TRBV28, the J gene TRBJ2-3, with 9 bases that match TRBD2. This CDR3 has 15 amino acids. V shed 6 bases, J shed 2 bases, and the junction held 6 bases outside the gene matches. In germline, CDR1 is MDHEN, CDR2 SYDVKM. The CDR3 is CASRVEREDTDTQYF. CDR3 nucleotides: TGTGCCAGCAGAGTCGAGCGGGAGGACACAGATACGCAGTATTTT.

This clone was observed once. V usage is TRBV7-2 and J usage is TRBJ1-3; maybe TRBD1 (6 bases). Germline V gives CDR1 SGHTA, CDR2 FQGNSA. With 1 base removed from V and 2 bases from J, the gap between germline ends came to 21 bases. This CDR3 has 19 residues. CDR3 nucleotides: TGTGCCAGCAGCTTAGAGTGGGGGTACAGGGCCGGGCCTGGAAACACCATATATTTT. Translated, it gives CASSLEWGYRAGPGNTIYF.

This clone was seen a single time. This rearrangement joins TRBV7-3 to TRBJ2-5; 8 bases match TRBD2. Germline V gives CDR1 SGHTA, CDR2 FQGTGA. The CDR3 runs 16 residues. V lost 5 bases and J lost 3; bases outside the gene matches: 11. CDR3 sequence reads: CASSQHGTGGEETQYF. CDR3 sequence (DNA): TGTGCCAGCAGCCAACACGGTACGGGAGGGGAAGAGACCCAGTACTTC.

This clone came up once. The chain uses TRBV5-6 and TRBJ2-5; D remains unclear. The CDR3 is 11 residues long. V was shortened by 0 bases and J by 11 bases, with 8 bases between the two germline ends. Per germline, CDR1 SGHDT and CDR2 YYEEEE. The chain's CDR3 is CASSLGSQQYF. The CDR3 region has the DNA TGTGCCAGCAGCTTGGGGAGTCAGCAGTACTTC.

The chain combines TRBV2 with TRBJ1-2; 10 positions match TRBD1. The CDR3 extends over 13 amino acids. Germline V CDR1 and CDR2: SNHLY, FYNNEI. After removal of 5 bases from V and 6 bases from J, the junction contained 3 bases not matched to a gene. The CDR3 spells CASSPGQGNGYTF. The CDR3 DNA reads TGTGCCAGCAGTCCGGGACAGGGGAATGGCTACACCTTC.

V is TRBV5-1 and J is TRBJ1-1; D is unclear. Per germline, CDR1 SGHRS and CDR2 YFSETQ. The CDR3 has 14 residues. V gave up 3 bases and J gave up 4 bases, with 13 bases separating them. The CDR3, as DNA: TGCGCCAGCAGCTCCCTTCGCAGTGGCACTGAAGCTTTCTTT. It specifies CASSSLRSGTEAFF.

The V call is TRBV12-5, the J call TRBJ2-7; TRBD1 might be the D (5 bases). The germline V gene encodes CDR1 LGHNT and CDR2 FRNRAP. The CDR3 is made up of 14 amino acids. V was shortened by 1 base and J by 1 base, with 8 bases between the two germline ends. The CDR3 DNA reads as TGTGCTAGTGGTTTGGCGGACAAGTCCTACGAGCAGTACTTC. This sequence encodes CASGLADKSYEQYF.

As for this clone: Other DNA sequences in the same sample also yield this CDR3. V and J are TRBV27 and TRBJ2-1, with D perhaps matching TRBD2 (5 bases). The V end was cut by 3 bases, the J end by 3 bases, with 12 bases between. The CDR3 is 15 residues long. From germline, CDR1 is MNHEY and CDR2 SMNVEV (reference sequence). The CDR3 loop is CASSLSGPHYNEQFF. CDR3 nucleotides: TGTGCCAGCAGTTTGAGCGGACCCCACTACAATGAGCAGTTCTTC.

This chain uses TRBV19 with TRBJ2-3, with 11 bases identical to TRBD2. CDR1 and CDR2 (germline): LNHDA, SQIVND (reference sequence). The CDR3 is 15 amino acids. V was pared by 3 bases and J by 7 bases, with 6 bases of the junction left unmatched. The CDR3 is CASSISVAGGNTQYF. The CDR3 DNA is TGTGCCAGTAGTATCTCGGTAGCGGGAGGGAATACGCAGTATTTT.

The chain recombines TRBV2 with TRBJ2-7, with no clear D. Looked up from germline, CDR1 is SNHLY and CDR2 is FYNNEI. The V gene lost 7 bases and the J gene lost 2 bases, with 9 bases spanning the gap. The CDR3 covers 12 residues. For the CDR3, the DNA is TGTGCCAGCACCCAGCGTCCCTACGAGCAGTACTTC. Translation: CASTQRPYEQYF.

The chain recombines TRBV18 with TRBJ2-1; possibly TRBD1 for D (5 bases). The length of the CDR3 is 15 residues. V was cut by 3 bases and J by 6 bases, with 15 bases left in between. From germline, CDR1 is KGHSH and CDR2 LQKENI. Here the CDR3 reads CASSPVQGRANEQFF. As DNA, the CDR3 is TGTGCCAGCTCACCGGTTCAGGGCAGGGCCAATGAGCAGTTCTTC.

V is TRBV28 and J is TRBJ1-2; D is unresolved. Trimming removed 3 bases from V and 4 bases from J, with 12 bases in between. Germline V gene sequence: CDR1 MDHEN, CDR2 SYDVKM. CDR3 length: 14 amino acids. CDR3 in amino acids: CASSLRQTSYGYTF. The CDR3 DNA follows: TGTGCCAGCAGTTTGAGGCAGACCAGCTATGGCTACACCTTC.

The rearrangement links TRBV19 to TRBJ1-2; D is perhaps TRBD1 (5 bases). Trimming pared 0 bases from V and 4 bases from J, leaving 9 bases between. The CDR3 spans 14 residues. The germline gives CDR1 LNHDA, CDR2 SQIVND (reference sequence). The CDR3 is CASSIEKGFYGYTF. The CDR3 DNA reads as TGTGCCAGTAGTATAGAGAAGGGGTTCTATGGCTACACCTTC.

This clone was recorded a few times. The J gene is TRBJ2-5, the V gene TRBV4-2; weak D call: TRBD1 (6 bases). Trimming removed 1 base at V and 2 bases at J, with 14 bases between. Germline CDR1 LGHNA, CDR2 YNFKEQ. The CDR3 totals 16 residues. The CDR3 loop reads CASSQGSTGRQETQYF. As DNA, the CDR3 is TGTGCCAGCAGCCAAGGTTCTACAGGGAGACAAGAGACCCAGTACTTC.

This clone was recorded a few times. The CDR3 here is CASSLRPQGNEKLFF. CDR3 bases: TGCGCCAGCAGCCTACGACCGCAGGGTAATGAAAAACTGTTTTTT. This chain links TRBV5-1 with TRBJ1-4, with a tentative D call TRBD1 (5 bases). The V gene lost 4 bases and the J gene lost 4 bases, with 14 bases spanning the gap. The CDR3 length is 15 residues. CDR1 is SGHRS, CDR2 YFSETQ, per germline.